A selection of T cell receptor beta chains follows, all from one sample in a study of T cell responses to AZD1222 COVID-19 vaccine. Here immunoSEQ multiplex PCR was the method, and the copy in TCRdb shows in-frame clones only, minus some. The profile shows about 180,000 clones, 85% to 90% of them singletons. The source was peripheral blood, collected 28 days after the second AZD1222 dose. These receptors all stem from an adult who received the AZD1222 COVID-19 vaccine. CDR3s leave out the opening cysteine and the closing phenylalanine or tryptophan.

V gene,CDR3 protein
TRBV28,ASSLSGTGDNQPQH
TRBV7-2,ASSLHPSGMLGEQY
TRBV11-2,ASSSYSLGSGYT
TRBV6-4,ASSEEVGVQPQH
TRBV10-3,AIGGRGATDTQY
TRBV15,ATNRDRGTDTQY
TRBV15,ATSREQGTDTQY
TRBV12-3/TRBV12-4,ATRGRRYGYT
TRBV6-5,ASSYSRAGRPEAF
TRBV7-3,ASSRLDSPEAF
TRBV7-8,ASSLEGTGGRTDTQY
TRBV28,ASKTSGTGGSGANVLT
TRBV7-3,ASSPGRGNTGELF
TRBV28,ASSLAGTENYGYT
TRBV28,ASSLVRVNYGYT
TRBV5-1,ASSFRSEWGTASYEQY
TRBV29-1,SVKVRGSNEKLF
TRBV7-9,ASSLRAGPTGELF
TRBV7-2,ASSLVPSEEGSPLH
TRBV21-1,ASSKDGGIPGQRFYEQY
TRBV4-1,ASSQDPYREQF
TRBV2,ASSEGGLGDEQF